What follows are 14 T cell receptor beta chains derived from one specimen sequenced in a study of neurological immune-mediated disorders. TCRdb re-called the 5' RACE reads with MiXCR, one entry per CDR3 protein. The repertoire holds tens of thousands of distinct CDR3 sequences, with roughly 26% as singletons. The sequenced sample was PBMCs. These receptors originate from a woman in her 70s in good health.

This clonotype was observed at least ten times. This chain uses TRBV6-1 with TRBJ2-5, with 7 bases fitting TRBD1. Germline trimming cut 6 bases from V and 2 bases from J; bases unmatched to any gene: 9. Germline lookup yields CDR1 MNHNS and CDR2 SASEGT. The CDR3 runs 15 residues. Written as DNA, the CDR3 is TGTGCCAGCAGCTTAAACCCGGGACAGCAAGAGACCCAGTACTTC. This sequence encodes CASSLNPGQQETQYF.

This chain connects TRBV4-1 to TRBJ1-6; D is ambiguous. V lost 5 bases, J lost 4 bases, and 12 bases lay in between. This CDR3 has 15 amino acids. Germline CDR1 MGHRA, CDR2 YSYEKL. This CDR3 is CASSAVTVYNSPLHF. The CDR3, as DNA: TGCGCCAGCAGCGCCGTCACAGTGTATAATTCACCCCTCCACTTT.

CDR3 sequence reads: CASSKTGEYNNEQFF. The CDR3 DNA reads TGTGCCAGCAGCAAGACAGGGGAGTATAACAATGAGCAGTTCTTC. This chain joins TRBV12-3 or TRBV12-4 and TRBJ2-1; 8 nucleotides align to TRBD1. CDR3 length: 15 residues. With V trimmed by 6 bases and J by 5 bases, 9 bases remained unmatched.

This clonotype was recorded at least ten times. CDR3 DNA: TGTGCCAGCAGCTTGAGTTTCAGGGCGGGCGCTTTCTTT. Translating gives CASSLSFRAGAFF. The V call is TRBV5-6, the J call TRBJ1-1, with a tentative D call TRBD1 (5 bases). This CDR3 spans 13 amino acids. V shed 1 base and J shed 11 bases, with 15 bases lying between them. Germline lookup yields CDR1 SGHDT and CDR2 YYEEEE.

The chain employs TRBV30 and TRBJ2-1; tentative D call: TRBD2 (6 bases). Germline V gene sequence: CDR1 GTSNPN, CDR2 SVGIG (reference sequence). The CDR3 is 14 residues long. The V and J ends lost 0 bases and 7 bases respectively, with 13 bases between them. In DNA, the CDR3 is TGTGCCTGGAGTGTACACATTGGGACTAATGAGCAGTTCTTC. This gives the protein CAWSVHIGTNEQFF.

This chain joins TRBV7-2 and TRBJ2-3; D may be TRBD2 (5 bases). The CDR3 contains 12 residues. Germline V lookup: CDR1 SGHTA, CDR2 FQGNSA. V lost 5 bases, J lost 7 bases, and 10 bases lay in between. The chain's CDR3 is CASSPPGNTQYF. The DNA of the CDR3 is TGTGCCAGCAGCCCCCCGGGGAATACGCAGTATTTT.

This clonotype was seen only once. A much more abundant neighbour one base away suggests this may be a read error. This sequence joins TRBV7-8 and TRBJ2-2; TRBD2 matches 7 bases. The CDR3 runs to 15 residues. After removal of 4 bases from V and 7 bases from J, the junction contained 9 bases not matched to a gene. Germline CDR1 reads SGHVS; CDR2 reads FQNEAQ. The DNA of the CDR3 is TGTGCCAGCAGCTCGCTAGCGGTTAGCGGCGGGGAGCTGTTTTTT. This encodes CASSSLAVSGGELFF.

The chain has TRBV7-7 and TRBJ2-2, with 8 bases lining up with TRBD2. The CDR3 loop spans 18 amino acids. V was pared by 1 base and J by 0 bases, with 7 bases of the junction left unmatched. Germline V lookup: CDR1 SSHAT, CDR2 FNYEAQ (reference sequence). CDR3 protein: CASSLGAGGTSNTGELFF. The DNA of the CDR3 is TGTGCCAGCAGCTTAGGGGCGGGGGGAACCTCGAACACCGGGGAGCTGTTTTTT.

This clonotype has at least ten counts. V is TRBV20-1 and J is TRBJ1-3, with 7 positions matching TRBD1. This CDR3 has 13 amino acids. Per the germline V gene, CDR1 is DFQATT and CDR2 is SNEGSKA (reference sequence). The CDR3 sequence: CSLLDRPGNTIYF. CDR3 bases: TGCAGCCTCCTGGACAGGCCGGGAAACACCATATATTTT.

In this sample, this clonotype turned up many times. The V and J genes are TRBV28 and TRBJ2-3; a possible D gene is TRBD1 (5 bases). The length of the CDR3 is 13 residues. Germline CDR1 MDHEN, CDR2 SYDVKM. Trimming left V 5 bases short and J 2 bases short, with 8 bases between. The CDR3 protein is CASSTTATDTQYF. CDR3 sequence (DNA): TGTGCCAGCAGTACGACAGCCACAGATACGCAGTATTTT.

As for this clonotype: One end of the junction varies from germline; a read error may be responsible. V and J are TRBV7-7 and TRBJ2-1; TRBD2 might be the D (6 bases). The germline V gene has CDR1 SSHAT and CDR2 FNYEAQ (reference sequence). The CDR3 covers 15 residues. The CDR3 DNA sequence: TGTGCCAGCAGCCCCGTACGGGGGTACTACAATGAACAGTTCTTC. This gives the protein CASSPVRGYYNEQFF. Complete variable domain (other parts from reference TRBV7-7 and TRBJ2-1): GAGVSQSPRYKVTKRGQDVTLRCDPISSHATLYWYQQALGQGPEFLTYFNYEAQPDKSGLPSDRFSAERPEGSISTLTIQRTEQRDSAMYRCASSPVRGYYNEQFFGPGTRLTVL.

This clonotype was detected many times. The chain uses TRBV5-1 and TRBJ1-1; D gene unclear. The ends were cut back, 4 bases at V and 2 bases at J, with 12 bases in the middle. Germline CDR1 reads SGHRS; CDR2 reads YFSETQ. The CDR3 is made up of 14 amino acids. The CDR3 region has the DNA TGCGCCAGCAGCAGCTTTAGTTCAAACACTGAAGCTTTCTTT. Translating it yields CASSSFSSNTEAFF.

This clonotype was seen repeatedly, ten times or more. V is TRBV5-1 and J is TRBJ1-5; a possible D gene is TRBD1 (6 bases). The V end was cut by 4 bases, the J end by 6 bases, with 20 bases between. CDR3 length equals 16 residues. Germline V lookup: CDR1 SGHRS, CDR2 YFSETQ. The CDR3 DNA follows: TGCGCCAGCAGCCCCCAGGGGCCTCAGCTGGGTCAGCCCCAGCATTTT. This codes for CASSPQGPQLGQPQHF.

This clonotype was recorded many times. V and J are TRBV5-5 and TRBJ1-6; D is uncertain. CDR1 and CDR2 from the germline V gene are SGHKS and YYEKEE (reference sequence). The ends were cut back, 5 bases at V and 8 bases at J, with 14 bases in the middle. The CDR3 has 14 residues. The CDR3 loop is CASRRGEAHSPLHF. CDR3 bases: TGTGCCAGCAGGCGCGGGGAAGCCCATTCACCCCTCCACTTT.